The T cell receptor (beta chain) described here comes from a study of regulatory T cells in long-lasting Graves disease. To make TCR beta libraries, researchers used iRepertoire HTBI primers and Arm-PCR of CDR3 regions. In TCRdb, the multiplex PCR reads were re-called with MiXCR into one record per CDR3 protein. The sample includes approximately 470,000 distinct CDR3 sequences, 15% to 20% seen only once; the top ten take less than 15%. This clonotype was recorded a few times. It may be a read error: a sequence one base away is much more abundant. Per the germline V gene, CDR1 is SGHAT and CDR2 is FQNNGV. This CDR3 has 13 residues. The time point here: newly diagnosed GD, antithyroid drugs for less than 3 months. RNA from PBMCs was the source of the TCR library. The authors drew around 9 milliliters of peripheral blood into EDTA tubes. Separately, the same data were catalogued under a study of T cells in Graves' hyperthyroidism and ophthalmopathy. Per that paper: Patients were excluded because of uncontrolled infection, other autoimmune disease, pregnancy or lactation. TCR CDR3 regions were first amplified by RT-PCR with HTBI primers.

The chain links TRBV11-2 to TRBJ1-1; 8 bases fit TRBD1. The input for sequencing was peripheral blood mononuclear cells (PBMCs), taken at new diagnosis, from a patient treated with antithyroid drugs. This TCR was sampled from a man aged 35-49 years with Graves disease. The CDR3 DNA is TGTGCCAGCAGCTTATGGTCGGGACAGGAAGTTTTCTTT. Translation: CASSLWSGQEVFF.